Shown below are 31 T cell receptor beta chains from a single sample sequenced in a study of graft-versus-host responses after intestinal transplantation. The antigens for these receptors are not known. Only in-frame clones appear in the TCRdb table, and some are missing; sequencing was by immunoSEQ multiplex PCR. The sample has 75,000 to 100,000 clones; 91% are singletons. Here the sequenced sample was unstimulated CD4+ T cells sorted from spleen or lymph node cells, taken before transplant. The receptors were gathered from a human donor who was the organ donor for an intestinal transplant.

V is TRBV7-3 and J is TRBJ2-7; maybe TRBD2 (5 bases). Germline assignment: CDR1 SGHTA and CDR2 FQGTGA. This CDR3 spans 12 amino acids. With 2 bases removed from V and 5 bases from J, the gap between germline ends came to 7 bases. DNA for the CDR3: TGTGCCAGCAGCTTATACGGGGACGAGCAGTACTTC. This sequence encodes CASSLYGDEQYF.

This clone was found a few times. The V and J genes are TRBV10-3 and TRBJ2-7; 9 nucleotides agree with TRBD1. Germline lookup yields CDR1 ENHRY and CDR2 SYGVKD. The CDR3 sequence is 15 residues long. V shed 3 bases and J 5 bases; nucleotides not matched to a gene: 8. CDR3 protein: CAISDRGTGKDEQYF. CDR3 nucleotides: TGTGCCATCAGTGATCGGGGGACAGGGAAGGACGAGCAGTACTTC.

J is TRBJ2-3 and V is TRBV19; D remains ambiguous. CDR1 is LNHDA and CDR2 is SQIVND in the germline V gene (reference sequence). The V end lost 3 bases, the J end lost 6 bases, and 10 bases lay between the germline ends. The CDR3 extends over 13 amino acids. The CDR3 here is CASSIATRDTQYF. The CDR3 DNA reads as TGTGCCAGTAGTATCGCCACCCGGGATACGCAGTATTTT.

The chain recombines TRBV4-1 with TRBJ1-1, with D possibly TRBD1 on 6 matching bases. Germline-derived CDR1 and CDR2 are MGHRA and YSYEKL. The CDR3 consists of 17 residues. V was trimmed by 1 base and J by 3 bases, leaving 18 bases between them. CDR3 residues: CASSQGRQGPLHTEAFF. DNA for the CDR3: TGCGCCAGCAGCCAAGGTAGGCAGGGGCCCTTGCACACTGAAGCTTTCTTT.

The chain employs TRBV28 and TRBJ1-6; TRBD1 is a possible D gene (6 bases). The CDR3 covers 14 residues. The germline gives CDR1 MDHEN, CDR2 SYDVKM. V was shortened by 2 bases and J by 7 bases, with 9 bases between the two germline ends. CDR3 nucleotides: TGTGCCAGCAGTTTAGTTCAGGGGAATTCACCCCTCCACTTT. It codes for CASSLVQGNSPLHF.

The DNA of the CDR3 is TGTGCCAGCAGTTACCCTGGGGGACAGGGTCCCTACGAGCAGTACTTC. Translating gives CASSYPGGQGPYEQYF. The chain couples TRBV7-9 to TRBJ2-7; 9 positions match TRBD1. Looked up from germline, CDR1 is SEHNR and CDR2 is FQNEAQ (reference sequence). There are 16 residues in the CDR3. V gave up 6 bases and J gave up 2 bases; unmatched junction bases: 11.

The rearrangement uses TRBV28 and TRBJ1-2; D unclear. The CDR3 covers 13 residues. The V end was cut by 7 bases, the J end by 3 bases, with 12 bases between. The germline gives CDR1 MDHEN, CDR2 SYDVKM. CDR3: CASTPLSDYGYTF. DNA of the CDR3: TGTGCCAGCACCCCTCTATCGGACTATGGCTACACCTTC.

The V call is TRBV2, the J call TRBJ1-5, with D possibly TRBD1 on 6 matching bases. Per germline, CDR1 SNHLY and CDR2 FYNNEI. The ends were cut back, 5 bases at V and 2 bases at J, with 13 bases in the middle. This CDR3 spans 15 amino acids. In nucleotides, the CDR3 is TGTGCCAGCAGTCCCGGACAGAGTCGCAATCAGCCCCAGCATTTT. This gives the protein CASSPGQSRNQPQHF. Based on the CDR3 plus reference TRBV2 and TRBJ1-5, the full variable domain is EPEVTQTPSHQVTQMGQEVILRCVPISNHLYFYWYRQILGQKVEFLVSFYNNEISEKSEIFDDQFSVERPDGSNFTLKIRSTKLEDSAMYFCASSPGQSRNQPQHFGDGTRLSIL.

The chain uses TRBV7-9 and TRBJ2-3; weak D call: TRBD1 (5 bases). V gave up 10 bases and J gave up 4 bases, with 12 bases separating them. The CDR3 is 12 amino acids. The germline V gene has CDR1 SEHNR and CDR2 FQNEAQ (reference sequence). CDR3 sequence reads: CATSGFPDTQYF. For the CDR3, the DNA is TGTGCCACCTCAGGGTTTCCAGATACGCAGTATTTT.

This rearrangement joins TRBV5-4 to TRBJ2-3; TRBD2 agrees at 9 bases. The V and J ends lost 0 bases and 2 bases, in that order; junction bases with no gene match: 4. The CDR3 loop spans 16 amino acids. Germline CDR1 SGHNT, CDR2 YYREEE (reference sequence). The CDR3, as DNA: TGTGCCAGCAGCTTGGTAGCGGGGGCCCTCACAGATACGCAGTATTTT. It codes for CASSLVAGALTDTQYF.

The gene calls are TRBV7-2 and TRBJ2-7; the D is unclear. The CDR3 contains 14 residues. Per germline, CDR1 SGHTA and CDR2 FQGNSA. Trimming shortened V by 5 bases and J by 3 bases, and 14 bases separated the two germline ends. CDR3 in amino acids: CASSTLPGFYEQYF. In DNA form, the CDR3 reads TGTGCCAGCAGCACACTACCCGGTTTCTACGAGCAGTACTTC. Looking up the rest from reference TRBV7-2 and TRBJ2-7 gives the full variable domain: GAGVSQSPSNKVTEKGKDVELRCDPISGHTALYWYRQSLGQGLEFLIYFQGNSAPDKSGLPSDRFSAERTGGSVSTLTIQRTQQEDSAVYLCASSTLPGFYEQYFGPGTRLTVT.

The J gene is TRBJ2-1, the V gene TRBV6-5; 8 nucleotides line up with TRBD2. J was trimmed by 3 bases and V by 2 bases; bases with no gene match: 3. Germline V CDR1 and CDR2: MNHEY, SVGAGI. This CDR3 region has 15 residues. DNA for the CDR3: TGTGCCAGCAGTTACCGGGGGGGGGTCTACAATGAGCAGTTCTTC. It codes for CASSYRGGVYNEQFF.

The J gene is TRBJ2-1, the V gene TRBV6-4; D may be TRBD1 (6 bases). Trimming cost V 0 bases and J 14 bases, with 14 bases left between them. This CDR3 is built from 13 residues. Per the germline V gene, CDR1 is MRHNA and CDR2 is SNTAGT. This CDR3 reads CASSDSPGDLKFF. DNA of the CDR3: TGTGCCAGCAGTGACTCCCCAGGGGACCTAAAGTTCTTC.

In its sample, this clone was seen once. The sample carries other DNA sequences with the same CDR3. This chain connects TRBV5-1 to TRBJ2-7, with D possibly matching TRBD1 (6 bases). The V and J ends lost 0 bases and 1 base respectively, with 8 bases between them. The V gene's germline CDR1 is SGHRS and CDR2 YFSETQ. This CDR3 comprises 14 residues. The CDR3 sequence: CASSLDRVSYEQYF. The CDR3 nucleotides are TGCGCCAGCAGCTTGGACAGGGTATCCTACGAGCAGTACTTC. The full variable domain, in which reference TRBV5-1 and TRBJ2-7 provide the parts outside the CDR3, is KAGVTQTPRYLIKTRGQQVTLSCSPISGHRSVSWYQQTPGQGLQFLFEYFSETQRNKGNFPGRFSGRQFSNSRSEMNVSTLELGDSALYLCASSLDRVSYEQYFGPGTRLTVT.

V gene TRBV11-2 combines with J gene TRBJ2-1, with a weak D call TRBD2 (5 bases). V lost 5 bases, J lost 4 bases, and 12 bases lay in between. The CDR3 contains 14 residues. CDR1 and CDR2 from the germline V gene are SGHAT and FQNNGV. The CDR3 here is CASSPLTTYNEQFF. As DNA, the CDR3 is TGTGCCAGCAGCCCCTTGACTACTTACAATGAGCAGTTCTTC.

The chain combines TRBV6-5 with TRBJ1-5; the match to TRBD1 covers 7 bases. CDR1 and CDR2 from the germline V gene are MNHEY and SVGAGI. V lost 2 bases and J lost 10; bases outside the gene matches: 2. The CDR3 extends over 12 amino acids. CDR3 nucleotide sequence: TGTGCCAGCAGTTACCCAGGGGGTCCCCAGCATTTT. It is translated as CASSYPGGPQHF.

V gene TRBV5-1 combines with J gene TRBJ1-4; D gene ambiguous. The V gene lost 0 bases and the J gene lost 4 bases, with 10 bases spanning the gap. CDR3 size: 15 residues. Germline assignment: CDR1 SGHRS and CDR2 YFSETQ. The CDR3 coding sequence is TGCGCCAGCAGCTTGGGGGCCTCGTATAATGAAAAACTGTTTTTT. It translates to CASSLGASYNEKLFF.

V is TRBV4-2 and J is TRBJ2-5, with 7 bases identical to TRBD1. TRBJ2-7 explains the end of the DNA better; the J call may be wrong. This CDR3 spans 17 amino acids. In germline, CDR1 is LGHNA, CDR2 YNFKEQ. The CDR3 DNA reads TGTGCCAGCAGCCAGGAGCCAAGGGGGCGCCTAAACTACGAGCAGTACTTC. Encoded protein: CASSQEPRGRLNYEQYF.

The genes are TRBV7-2 and TRBJ2-7, with 9 nucleotides matching TRBD1. The germline gives CDR1 SGHTA, CDR2 FQGNSA. The CDR3 loop spans 15 amino acids. V lost 0 bases and J lost 3; bases outside the gene matches: 3. Here the CDR3 reads CASSLAGTGYYEQYF. DNA for the CDR3: TGTGCCAGCAGCTTAGCCGGGACAGGGTACTACGAGCAGTACTTC.

J is TRBJ2-1 and V is TRBV19; TRBD2 aligns across 7 bases. The CDR3 has 15 residues. Unmatched junction bases numbered 8, after V lost 3 bases and J lost 6 bases. Looked up from germline, CDR1 is LNHDA and CDR2 is SQIVND (reference sequence). This CDR3 reads CASSIEEGLFNEQFF. The CDR3 coding sequence is TGTGCCAGTAGTATCGAGGAGGGACTATTCAATGAGCAGTTCTTC.

The chain joins TRBV7-2 to TRBJ1-2, with TRBD1 as a possible D gene (6 bases). Germline CDR1 reads SGHTA; CDR2 reads FQGNSA. V lost 6 bases, J lost 0 bases, and 8 bases lay in between. This CDR3 contains 13 residues. As DNA, the CDR3 is TGTGCCAGCAGGAGGACAGCTAACTATGGCTACACCTTC. Its protein product is CASRRTANYGYTF.

V usage is TRBV7-6 and J usage is TRBJ2-3; D call uncertain. CDR3 length: 13 amino acids. Between the trimmed V and J ends, which lost 2 bases and 2 bases, there was a span of 5 bases. Germline loops: CDR1 SGHVS, CDR2 FNYEAQ. The CDR3 region has the DNA TGTGCCAGCAGCTTACCTCCCACAGATACGCAGTATTTT. Translating gives CASSLPPTDTQYF.

The CDR3 loop is CASSSRGNTGELFF. CDR3 DNA: TGTGCCAGCAGCTCTAGGGGAAACACCGGGGAGCTGTTTTTT. This chain joins TRBV6-1 and TRBJ2-2, with TRBD1 as a possible D gene (5 bases). Per germline, CDR1 MNHNS and CDR2 SASEGT. Trimming took 6 bases from V and 2 from J, leaving 10 bases between them. The CDR3 is 14 residues long.

This clone was observed a single time. The CDR3 sequence is CASRPNRDSGTDTQYF. The CDR3 DNA follows: TGTGCCAGTAGACCAAACCGGGACAGCGGGACAGATACGCAGTATTTT. This sequence joins TRBV19 and TRBJ2-3; a possible D gene is TRBD1 (7 bases). Germline CDR1 and CDR2: LNHDA and SQIVND (reference sequence). With 6 bases removed from V and 3 bases from J, the gap between germline ends came to 19 bases. The CDR3 length is 16 residues.

Only a few counts were recorded for this clone. The junction does not match germline at one end; this may be a read error. V usage is TRBV7-2 and J usage is TRBJ1-1; a weak D match, TRBD1 (6 bases). Germline V CDR1 and CDR2: SGHTA, FQGNSA. This CDR3 spans 11 amino acids. The CDR3 DNA reads as TGTGCCAGCAGCACCAGGGGTCCTGTCCTTTTT. It specifies CASSTRGPVLF.

The J gene is TRBJ1-1, the V gene TRBV7-9, with a possible D match to TRBD1 (5 bases). In germline, CDR1 is SEHNR, CDR2 FQNEAQ (reference sequence). This CDR3 comprises 13 residues. Trimming cost V 2 bases and J 3 bases, with 7 bases left between them. This chain's CDR3 is CASSLSRDTEAFF. In DNA form, the CDR3 reads TGTGCCAGCAGCTTATCCAGGGACACTGAAGCTTTCTTT.

Only one count was recorded for this clone. In DNA form, the CDR3 reads TGTGCCAGCAGTTTCAGACAGGGGAGACACGAGCAGTACTTC. Translating it yields CASSFRQGRHEQYF. V and J are TRBV6-5 and TRBJ2-7; 8 bases line up with TRBD1. CDR3 length equals 14 residues. CDR1 and CDR2 from the germline V gene are MNHEY and SVGAGI. Germline trimming cut 4 bases from V and 5 bases from J; bases unmatched to any gene: 7.

With regard to this clone: A junction boundary mismatches the germline segment, possibly from a read error. Different DNA sequences within this sample yield the same CDR3. The chain couples TRBV4-1 to TRBJ1-1; TRBD1 is a possible D gene (5 bases). The CDR3 extends over 17 amino acids. The germline CDR1 and CDR2 sequences are MGHRA and YSYEKL. The CDR3 nucleotides are TGCGCCAGCAGCCAAGGAGCGGGCGGGACGATGAACACTGAAGCCTTCTTT. It translates to CASSQGAGGTMNTEAFF.

The chain is built from TRBV5-6 and TRBJ2-7; 9 positions agree with TRBD1. The V gene end was trimmed by 1 base and the J gene end by 2 bases; junction bases not matched to a gene: 4. The germline V gene encodes CDR1 SGHDT and CDR2 YYEEEE. The CDR3 is 15 amino acids. CDR3 sequence (DNA): TGTGCCAGCAGCTTGCCGGGACAGGGTACCTACGAGCAGTACTTC. Translation gives CASSLPGQGTYEQYF.

In its sample, this clone was seen a few times. The chain combines TRBV28 with TRBJ1-5; D gene ambiguous. CDR3 length: 11 amino acids. The V end was cut by 6 bases, the J end by 16 bases, with 16 bases between. Germline V gene sequence: CDR1 MDHEN, CDR2 SYDVKM. The CDR3 DNA sequence: TGTGCCAGCAGGTTGACCGGGGTAACTCATTTT. Translated, it gives CASRLTGVTHF.

This clone occurred once. The rearrangement joins TRBV5-4 to TRBJ1-2; TRBD1 matches at 7 bases. V dropped 0 bases and J dropped 4; count of bases not matched to a gene: 9. The CDR3 is made up of 16 amino acids. Per germline, CDR1 SGHNT and CDR2 YYREEE (reference sequence). The CDR3 loop is CASSLEGAREAYGYTF. DNA for the CDR3: TGTGCCAGCAGCTTGGAGGGGGCCAGGGAGGCCTATGGCTACACCTTC.